The 8 T cell receptor beta chains below were found in one sample sequenced in a study of blood T cells in healthy people across ages (dated by TCRdb to between 2014 and 2016). The library came from 5' RACE. The instrument given in TCRdb is Illumina HiSeq 2500. A second about 7 to 12 cycle PCR used a sample-barcoded 5' primer and a J-beta primer mix. The public sequencing data were trimmed at Q25 with fastp and processed into clonotypes with MiXCR by TCRdb, which kept only in-frame beta chains. CDR3 protein sequences are deduplicated, and each keeps its most common genes and DNA. The sample contains roughly 1,300,000 distinct CDR3 sequences, approximately 59% of them found a single time. The ten largest account for under 8.5% of the sample. The sequenced material came from blood. The source is a man younger than 35 in good health.

The rearrangement uses TRBV4-1 and TRBJ2-7, with 10 bases lining up with TRBD1. The CDR3 loop spans 15 amino acids. The junction had 6 bases not matched to a gene; V was cut back by 3 bases and J by 4 bases. Germline loops: CDR1 MGHRA, CDR2 YSYEKL. CDR3 loop: CASSHYRDRGYEQYF. The CDR3, as DNA: TGCGCCAGCAGCCATTACCGGGACAGGGGTTACGAGCAGTACTTC.

V usage is TRBV5-5 and J usage is TRBJ1-1, with D hard to call. CDR1 is SGHKS and CDR2 is YYEKEE in the germline V gene (reference sequence). The CDR3 is 13 residues long. Trimming took off 6 bases at V and 1 base at J, with 10 bases between the two ends. The CDR3 region has the DNA TGTGCCAGCATCATCCCCGAGAACACTGAAGCTTTCTTT. Its protein product is CASIIPENTEAFF.

This rearrangement joins TRBV7-9 to TRBJ1-2; D remains ambiguous. The CDR3 has 14 residues. CDR1 and CDR2 from the germline V gene are SEHNR and FQNEAQ (reference sequence). V was cut by 5 bases and J by 8 bases, with 18 bases left in between. The CDR3 is CASSPTDRFSGYTF. CDR3 nucleotide sequence: TGTGCCAGCAGCCCCACAGACCGCTTTTCGGGCTACACCTTC.

V usage is TRBV28 and J usage is TRBJ1-4; D is undetermined. The length of the CDR3 is 12 residues. Between the trimmed V and J ends, which lost 8 bases and 7 bases, there was a span of 11 bases. Germline V gene data show CDR1 as MDHEN and CDR2 as SYDVKM. The CDR3 DNA sequence: TGTGCCAGCGGCAGCACTTTTGAAAAACTGTTTTTT. This translates into CASGSTFEKLFF.

The V call is TRBV12-3 or TRBV12-4, the J call TRBJ1-5, with D possibly matching TRBD1 (6 bases). CDR3 length equals 17 residues. V was shortened by 5 bases and J by 4 bases, with 21 bases between the two germline ends. CDR3 bases: TGTGCCAGCAGTCGTTCCGGGACACGTTATCTTAATCAGCCCCAGCATTTT. Its protein is CASSRSGTRYLNQPQHF.

This clonotype was picked up a small number of times. The rearrangement joins TRBV6-5 to TRBJ2-7, with D perhaps being TRBD1 or TRBD2 (5 bases each). Germline lookup yields CDR1 MNHEY and CDR2 SVGAGI. Between the trimmed V and J ends, which lost 4 bases and 2 bases, there was a span of 9 bases. This CDR3 spans 13 amino acids. The CDR3 DNA reads as TGTGCCAGCAGTTGGGACCGAACCTACGAGCAGTACTTC. Its translation: CASSWDRTYEQYF.

This clonotype showed up just a few times. The chain is built from TRBV28 and TRBJ2-7; possibly TRBD1 for D (5 bases). The germline V gene has CDR1 MDHEN and CDR2 SYDVKM. V gave up 8 bases and J gave up 7 bases, with 24 bases separating them. There are 15 residues in the CDR3. The CDR3 here is CASSKRLGGGQEQYF. CDR3 nucleotides: TGTGCCAGCTCTAAACGGCTGGGCGGCGGACAAGAGCAGTACTTC.

This clonotype was observed a few times. This chain connects TRBV20-1 to TRBJ2-7, with 7 bases that match TRBD1. This CDR3 spans 15 amino acids. Germline V lookup: CDR1 DFQATT, CDR2 SNEGSKA (reference sequence). V lost 0 bases and J lost 6; bases outside the gene matches: 11. CDR3 in amino acids: CSARDHSRGQAEQYF. The CDR3 nucleotides read TGCAGTGCTAGAGATCATTCAAGGGGGCAGGCCGAGCAGTACTTC.